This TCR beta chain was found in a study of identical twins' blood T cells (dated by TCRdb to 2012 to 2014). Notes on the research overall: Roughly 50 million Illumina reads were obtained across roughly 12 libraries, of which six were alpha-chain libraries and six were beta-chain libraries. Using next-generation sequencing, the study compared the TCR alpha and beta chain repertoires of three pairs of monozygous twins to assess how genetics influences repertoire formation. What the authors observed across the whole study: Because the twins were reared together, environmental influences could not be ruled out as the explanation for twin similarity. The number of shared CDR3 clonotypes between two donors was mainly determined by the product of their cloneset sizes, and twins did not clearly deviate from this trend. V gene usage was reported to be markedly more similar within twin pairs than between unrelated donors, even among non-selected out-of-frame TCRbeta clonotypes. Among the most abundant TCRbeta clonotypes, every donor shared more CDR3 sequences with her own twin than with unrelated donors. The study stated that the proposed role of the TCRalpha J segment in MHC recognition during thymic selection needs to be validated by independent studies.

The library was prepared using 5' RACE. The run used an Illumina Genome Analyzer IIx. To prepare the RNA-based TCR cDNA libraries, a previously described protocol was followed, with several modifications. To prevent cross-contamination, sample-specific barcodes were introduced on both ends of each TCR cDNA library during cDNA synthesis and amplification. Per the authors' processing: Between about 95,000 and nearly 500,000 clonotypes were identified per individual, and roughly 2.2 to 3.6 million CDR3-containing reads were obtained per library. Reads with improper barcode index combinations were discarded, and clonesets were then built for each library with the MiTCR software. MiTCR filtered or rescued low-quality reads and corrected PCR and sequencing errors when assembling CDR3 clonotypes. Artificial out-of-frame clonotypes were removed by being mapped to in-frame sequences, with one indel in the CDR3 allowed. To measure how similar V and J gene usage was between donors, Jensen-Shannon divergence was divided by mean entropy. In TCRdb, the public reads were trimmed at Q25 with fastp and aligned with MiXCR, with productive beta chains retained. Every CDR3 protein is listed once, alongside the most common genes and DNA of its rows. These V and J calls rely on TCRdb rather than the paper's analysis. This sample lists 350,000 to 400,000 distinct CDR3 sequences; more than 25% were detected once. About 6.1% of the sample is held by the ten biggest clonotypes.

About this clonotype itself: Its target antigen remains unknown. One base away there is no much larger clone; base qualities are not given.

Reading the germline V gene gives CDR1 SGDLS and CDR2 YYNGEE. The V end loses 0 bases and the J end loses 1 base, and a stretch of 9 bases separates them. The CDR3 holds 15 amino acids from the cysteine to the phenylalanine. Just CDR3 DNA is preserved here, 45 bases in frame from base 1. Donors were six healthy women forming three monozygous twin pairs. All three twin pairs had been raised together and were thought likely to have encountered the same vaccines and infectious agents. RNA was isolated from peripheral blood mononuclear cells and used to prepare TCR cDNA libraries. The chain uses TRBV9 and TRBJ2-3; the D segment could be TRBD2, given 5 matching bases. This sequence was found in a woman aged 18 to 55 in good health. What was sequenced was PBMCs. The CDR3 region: CASSVESRGTDTQYF. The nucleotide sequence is TGTGCCAGCAGCGTAGAATCGAGGGGCACAGATACGCAGTATTTT.